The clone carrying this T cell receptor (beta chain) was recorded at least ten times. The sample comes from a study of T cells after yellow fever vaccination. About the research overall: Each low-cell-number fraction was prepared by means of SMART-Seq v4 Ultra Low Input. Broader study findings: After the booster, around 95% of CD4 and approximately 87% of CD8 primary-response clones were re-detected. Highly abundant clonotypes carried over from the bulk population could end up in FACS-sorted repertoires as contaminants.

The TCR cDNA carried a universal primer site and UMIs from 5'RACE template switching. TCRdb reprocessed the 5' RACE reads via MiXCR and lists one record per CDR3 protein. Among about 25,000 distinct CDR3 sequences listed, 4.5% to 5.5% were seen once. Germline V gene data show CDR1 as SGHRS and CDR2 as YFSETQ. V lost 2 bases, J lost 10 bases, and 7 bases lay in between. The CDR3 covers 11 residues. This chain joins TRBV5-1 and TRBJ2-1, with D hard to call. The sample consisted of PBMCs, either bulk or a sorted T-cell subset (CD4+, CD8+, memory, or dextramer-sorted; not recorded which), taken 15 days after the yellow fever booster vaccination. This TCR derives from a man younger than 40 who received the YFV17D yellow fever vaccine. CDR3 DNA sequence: TGCGCCAGCAGCTTAAACAGAGAGCAGTTCTTC. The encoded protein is CASSLNREQFF.